The text below deals with one TCR beta chain. The data derive from a study of long-term antiretroviral therapy in people with HIV. Survey-level resolution applied to immunoSEQ assay v3.0. Only in-frame clones appear in the TCRdb table, and some are missing; sequencing was by immunoSEQ multiplex PCR. Of some 21,000 clones listed, roughly 80% are singletons. V shed 3 bases, J shed 3 bases, and the junction held 9 bases outside the gene matches. The length of the CDR3 is 17 residues. Germline V gene sequence: CDR1 LNHDA, CDR2 SQIVND (reference sequence). The sequence was obtained from a young woman with HIV. The V and J genes are TRBV19 and TRBJ1-4, with 8 bases matching TRBD1. The material was unsorted PBMCs, obtained 0.2 years after starting antiretroviral therapy. The CDR3 region has the DNA TGTGCCAGTAGTATCCCGAGGACAGGGAAAGCTAATGAAAAACTGTTTTTT. Residues: CASSIPRTGKANEKLFF.